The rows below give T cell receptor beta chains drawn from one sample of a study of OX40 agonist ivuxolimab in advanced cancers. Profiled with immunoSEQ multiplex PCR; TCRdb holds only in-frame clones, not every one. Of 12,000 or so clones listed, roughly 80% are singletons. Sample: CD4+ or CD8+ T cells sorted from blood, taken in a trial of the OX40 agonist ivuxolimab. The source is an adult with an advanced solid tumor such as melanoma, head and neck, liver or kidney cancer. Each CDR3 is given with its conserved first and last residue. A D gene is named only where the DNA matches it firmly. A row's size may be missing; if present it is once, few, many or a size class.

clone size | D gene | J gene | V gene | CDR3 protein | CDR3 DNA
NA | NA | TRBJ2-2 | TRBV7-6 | CASSLDRPTAGELFF | TGTGCCAGCAGCTTAGACAGGCCCACCGCCGGGGAGCTGTTTTTT
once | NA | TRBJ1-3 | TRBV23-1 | CASSPGRTCSGNTIYF | TGCGCCAGCAGTCCCGGACGGACGTGCTCTGGAAACACCATATATTTT
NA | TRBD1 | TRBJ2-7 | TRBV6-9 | CASSYSDRGEQYF | TGTGCCAGCAGTTACTCGGACAGGGGTGAGCAGTACTTC
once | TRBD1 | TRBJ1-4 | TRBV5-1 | CASSLVQGEVNEKLFF | TGCGCCAGCAGCTTGGTTCAGGGGGAAGTTAATGAAAAACTGTTTTTT
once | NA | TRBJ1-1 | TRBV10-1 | CASSPGRKNTEAFF | TGCGCCAGCAGCCCGGGACGGAAGAACACTGAAGCTTTCTTT
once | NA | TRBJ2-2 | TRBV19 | CASSILDALNTGELFF | TGTGCCAGTAGTATATTGGACGCCTTGAACACCGGGGAGCTGTTTTTT
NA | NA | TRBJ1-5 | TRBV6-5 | CASSYLPQPQHF | TGTGCCAGCAGTTACTTGCCTCAGCCCCAGCATTTT
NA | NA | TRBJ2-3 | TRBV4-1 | CASSLRGAADTQYF | TGCGCCAGCAGCCTACGGGGGGCCGCAGATACGCAGTATTTT
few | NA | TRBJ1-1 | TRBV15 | CATSRGRNTEAFF | TGTGCCACCAGCAGGGGTCGGAACACTGAAGCTTTCTTT
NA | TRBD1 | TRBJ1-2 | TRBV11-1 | CASSSPGQGAGGYTF | TGTGCCAGCAGTTCCCCGGGACAGGGGGCTGGTGGCTACACCTTC
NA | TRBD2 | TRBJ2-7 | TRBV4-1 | CASSQKFSGFYEQYF | TGCGCCAGCAGCCAAAAATTTAGCGGGTTCTACGAGCAGTACTTC
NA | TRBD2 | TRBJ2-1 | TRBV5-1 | CASRTSGGYNEQFF | TGCGCCAGCAGGACTAGCGGGGGGTATAATGAGCAGTTCTTC
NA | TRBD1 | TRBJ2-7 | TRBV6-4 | CASSATGTGGVYEQYF | TGTGCCAGCAGTGCTACCGGGACAGGGGGTGTCTACGAGCAGTACTTC
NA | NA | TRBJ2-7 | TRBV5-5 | CASSLTSEQYF | TGTGCCAGCAGCTTGACATCCGAGCAGTACTTC
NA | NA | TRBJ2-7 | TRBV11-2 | CASSQDAGYEQYF | TGTGCCAGCAGCCAAGACGCGGGCTACGAGCAGTACTTC
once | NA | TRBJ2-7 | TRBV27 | CASSSWERGGEQYF | TGTGCCAGCAGTTCCTGGGAGAGGGGGGGCGAGCAGTACTTC
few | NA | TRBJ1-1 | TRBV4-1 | CASSQDWGGTEAFF | TGCGCCAGCAGCCAAGATTGGGGGGGCACTGAAGCTTTCTTT
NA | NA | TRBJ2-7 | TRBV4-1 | CASSQDNAYEQYF | TGCGCCAGCAGCCAAGACAATGCCTACGAGCAGTACTTC
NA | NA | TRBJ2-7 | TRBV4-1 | CASSRTASYEQYF | TGCGCCAGCAGCCGCACAGCATCCTACGAGCAGTACTTC
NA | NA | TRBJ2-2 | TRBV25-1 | CASSVEEGTGELFF | TGTGCCAGCAGTGTTGAGGAGGGCACCGGGGAGCTGTTTTTT
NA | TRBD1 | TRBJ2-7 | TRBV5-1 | CASSLDRGITYEQYF | TGCGCCAGCAGCTTGGACAGGGGGATAACATACGAGCAGTACTTC
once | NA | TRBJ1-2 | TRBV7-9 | CASSAGGGAPYGYTF | TGTGCCAGCAGCGCGGGAGGAGGGGCCCCCTATGGCTACACCTTC
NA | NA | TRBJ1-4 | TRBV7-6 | CASSLWARANEKLFF | TGTGCCAGCAGCTTATGGGCCAGGGCTAATGAAAAACTGTTTTTT
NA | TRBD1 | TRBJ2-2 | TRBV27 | CASSSYRGLGTGELFF | TGTGCCAGCAGTTCATACAGGGGGCTCGGGACCGGGGAGCTGTTTTTT
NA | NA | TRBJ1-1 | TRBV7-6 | CASSLKQNTEAFF | TGTGCCAGCAGCTTAAAGCAGAACACTGAAGCTTTCTTT
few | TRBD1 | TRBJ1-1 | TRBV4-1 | CASSSGQGSPRNTEAFF | TGCGCCAGCAGTTCCGGACAGGGGTCACCACGGAACACTGAAGCTTTCTTT
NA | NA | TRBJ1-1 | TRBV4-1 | CASSQEQGDLMNTEAFF | TGCGCCAGCAGCCAAGAGCAGGGAGACCTCATGAACACTGAAGCCTTCTTT
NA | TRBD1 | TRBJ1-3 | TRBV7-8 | CASSLTGVGNTIYF | TGTGCCAGCAGCCTAACAGGGGTCGGAAACACCATATATTTT
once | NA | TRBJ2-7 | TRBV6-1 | CASRDSPPYEQYF | TGTGCCAGCAGAGACTCTCCACCCTACGAGCAGTACTTC
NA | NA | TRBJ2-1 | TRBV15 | CATSKGGGTYNEQFF | TGTGCCACCAGCAAAGGGGGGGGCACCTACAATGAGCAGTTCTTC
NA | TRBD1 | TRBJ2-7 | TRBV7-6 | CASSKTGAYEQYF | TGTGCCAGCAGTAAGACAGGGGCGTACGAGCAGTACTTC
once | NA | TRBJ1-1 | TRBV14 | CASSQEPSGADEAFF | TGTGCCAGCAGCCAAGAGCCTTCAGGGGCGGATGAAGCTTTCTTT
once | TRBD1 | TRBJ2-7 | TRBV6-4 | CASRPPGQAAYEQYF | TGTGCCAGCAGACCGCCGGGACAGGCCGCCTACGAGCAGTACTTC
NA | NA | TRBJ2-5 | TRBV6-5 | CASSYYKGETQYF | TGTGCCAGCAGTTATTATAAGGGGGAGACCCAGTACTTC
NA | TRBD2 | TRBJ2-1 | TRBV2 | CASSEGMRGDYNEQFF | TGTGCCAGCAGTGAAGGTATGCGGGGGGACTACAATGAGCAGTTCTTC
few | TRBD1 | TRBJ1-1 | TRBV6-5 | CASSYIQGALTEAFF | TGTGCCAGCAGTTATATACAGGGGGCCCTCACTGAAGCTTTCTTT
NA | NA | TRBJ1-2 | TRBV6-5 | CASSYAAGGYTF | TGTGCCAGCAGTTACGCCGCCGGTGGCTACACCTTC
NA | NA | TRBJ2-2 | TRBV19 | CASSIGQHGELFF | TGTGCCAGTAGTATCGGCCAGCACGGGGAGCTGTTTTTT
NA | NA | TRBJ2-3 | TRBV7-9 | CASSPQDLNLDTQYF | TGTGCCAGCAGCCCCCAGGACCTGAATCTGGATACGCAGTATTTT
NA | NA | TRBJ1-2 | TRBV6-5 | CASSYDGAYYGYTF | TGTGCCAGCAGCTACGACGGGGCTTACTATGGCTACACCTTC
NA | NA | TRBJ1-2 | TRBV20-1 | CSAWVEGYTF | TGCAGTGCATGGGTAGAGGGATACACCTTC
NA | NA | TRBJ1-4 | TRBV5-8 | CASSLDYGWEGLFF | TGTGCCAGCAGCTTGGATTACGGTTGGGAGGGGCTGTTTTTT
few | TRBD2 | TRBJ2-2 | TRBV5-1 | CASRIDGGKAGELFF | TGCGCCAGCAGAATAGACGGGGGGAAAGCCGGGGAGCTGTTTTTT
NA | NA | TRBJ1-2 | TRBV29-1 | CSLYVDYGYTF | TGCAGCCTTTACGTGGACTATGGCTACACCTTC
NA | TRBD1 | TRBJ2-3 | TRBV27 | CASSLTGQGITDTQYF | TGTGCCAGCAGTTTAACGGGACAGGGAATCACAGATACGCAGTATTTT
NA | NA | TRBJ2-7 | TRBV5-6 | CASSIPGRHYEQYF | TGTGCCAGCAGCATACCGGGACGGCACTACGAGCAGTACTTC
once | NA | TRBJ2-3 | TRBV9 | CASSSVGASTDTQYF | TGTGCCAGCAGCTCTGTCGGGGCTAGCACAGATACGCAGTATTTT
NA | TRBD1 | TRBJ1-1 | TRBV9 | CASSATGVYTEAFF | TGTGCCAGCAGCGCGACAGGGGTATACACTGAAGCTTTCTTT
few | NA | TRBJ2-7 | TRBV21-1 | CASPGPSYEQYF | TGTGCCAGCCCCGGGCCATCCTACGAGCAGTACTTC
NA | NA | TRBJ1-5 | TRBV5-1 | CASSLAPGGAGQPQHF | TGCGCCAGCAGCTTGGCCCCGGGGGGCGCGGGTCAGCCCCAGCATTTT
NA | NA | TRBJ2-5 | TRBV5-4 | CASSLSRGGGSGTQYF | TGTGCCAGCAGCCTTTCCAGGGGAGGAGGATCGGGGACCCAGTACTTC
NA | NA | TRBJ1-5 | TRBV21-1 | CASSNGTKYSNQPQHF | TGTGCCAGCAGCAACGGAACAAAATATAGCAATCAGCCCCAGCATTTT
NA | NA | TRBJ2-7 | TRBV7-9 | CASSILAYEQYF | TGTGCCAGCAGCATCCTTGCCTACGAGCAGTACTTC
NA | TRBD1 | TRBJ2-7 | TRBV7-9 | CASSSLQGALGEQYF | TGTGCCAGCAGTTCACTACAGGGGGCTCTCGGCGAGCAGTACTTC
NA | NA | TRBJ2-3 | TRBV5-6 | CASSPGPDFLADTQYF | TGTGCCAGCAGCCCCGGCCCCGACTTTTTAGCAGATACGCAGTATTTT
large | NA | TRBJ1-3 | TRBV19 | CAGTGGPSGNTIYF | TGTGCCGGTACGGGGGGCCCCTCTGGAAACACCATATATTTT
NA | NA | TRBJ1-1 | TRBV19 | CASSMGGIGTEAFF | TGTGCCAGTAGTATGGGGGGAATCGGGACTGAAGCTTTCTTT
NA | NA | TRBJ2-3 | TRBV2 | CASSDNKDTDTQYF | TGTGCCAGCAGTGATAATAAGGACACAGATACGCAGTATTTT
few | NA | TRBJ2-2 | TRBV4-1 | CASSQVFGQRSNTGELFF | TGCGCCAGCAGCCAAGTCTTCGGACAGAGATCAAACACCGGGGAGCTGTTTTTT
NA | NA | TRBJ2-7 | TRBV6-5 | CASSDGDSYEQYF | TGTGCCAGCAGTGACGGGGATAGCTACGAGCAGTACTTC